Each of the 2 T cell receptor beta chains below was sequenced from the same sample in a study of T cell repertoires in cytomegalovirus infection. TCRdb used MiXCR to reprocess the reads, holding one entry per CDR3 protein. The sample contains about 300,000 distinct CDR3 sequences, approximately 8.9% of which appear only once. The sample taken for sequencing was PBMCs. These receptors all stem from a human donor in good health (CMV status not recorded). Some clones in this sample may be carry-over from other donors' samples.

This clonotype occurred a few times. At one end, the junction sequence differs from germline, possibly due to a read error. The chain combines TRBV12-3 or TRBV12-4 with TRBJ2-7; perhaps TRBD2 as D (6 bases). This CDR3 contains 14 residues. The CDR3, as DNA: TGTGCCAGCAGTCCGGGAGAAGGATCCTACCAGCAGTACTTC. As protein: CASSPGEGSYQQYF.

The genes are TRBV2 and TRBJ2-2, with D possibly TRBD2 on 5 matching bases. The germline gives CDR1 SNHLY, CDR2 FYNNEI. The CDR3 loop spans 14 amino acids. CDR3 DNA: TGTGCAACTGGGCCGGGGTCGAACACCGGGGAGCTGTTTTTT. This codes for CATGPGSNTGELFF.